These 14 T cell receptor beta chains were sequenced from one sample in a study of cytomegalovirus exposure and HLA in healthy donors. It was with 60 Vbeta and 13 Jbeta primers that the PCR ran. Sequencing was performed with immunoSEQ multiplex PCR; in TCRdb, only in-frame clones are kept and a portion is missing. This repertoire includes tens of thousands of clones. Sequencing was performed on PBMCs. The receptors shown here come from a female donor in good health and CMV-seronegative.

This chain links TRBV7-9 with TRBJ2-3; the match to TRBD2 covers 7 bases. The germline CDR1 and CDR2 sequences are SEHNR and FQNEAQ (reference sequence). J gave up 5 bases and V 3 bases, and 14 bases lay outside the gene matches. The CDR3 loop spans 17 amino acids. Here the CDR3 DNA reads TGTGCCAGCAGCTTTAGTCCGGTTCGGGGGGTCGAAGATACGCAGTATTTT. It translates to CASSFSPVRGVEDTQYF. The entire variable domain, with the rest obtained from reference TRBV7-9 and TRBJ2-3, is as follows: DTGVSQNPRHKITKRGQNVTFRCDPISEHNRLYWYRQTLGQGPEFLTYFQNEAQLEKSRLLSDRFSAERPKGSFSTLEIQRTEQGDSAMYLCASSFSPVRGVEDTQYFGPGTRLTVL.

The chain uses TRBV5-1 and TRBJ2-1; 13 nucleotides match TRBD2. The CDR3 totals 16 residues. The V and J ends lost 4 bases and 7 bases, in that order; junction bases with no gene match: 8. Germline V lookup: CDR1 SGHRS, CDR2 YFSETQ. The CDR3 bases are TGCGCCAGCAGCCCTTCCCCGGGACTAGCGGGGAATGAGCAGTTCTTC. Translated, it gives CASSPSPGLAGNEQFF.

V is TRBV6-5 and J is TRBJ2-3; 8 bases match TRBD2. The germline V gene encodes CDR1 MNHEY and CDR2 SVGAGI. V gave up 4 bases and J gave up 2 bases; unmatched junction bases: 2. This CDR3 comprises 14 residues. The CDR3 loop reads CASSLGLATDTQYF. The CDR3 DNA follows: TGTGCCAGCAGTTTAGGACTAGCCACAGATACGCAGTATTTT.

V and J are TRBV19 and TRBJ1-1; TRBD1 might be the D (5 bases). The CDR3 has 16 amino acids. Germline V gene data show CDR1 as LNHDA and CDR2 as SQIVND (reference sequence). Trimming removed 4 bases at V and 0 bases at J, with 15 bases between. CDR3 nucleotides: TGTGCCAGTAGTACCCCCCTGGGGGGATTGAACACTGAAGCTTTCTTT. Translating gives CASSTPLGGLNTEAFF.

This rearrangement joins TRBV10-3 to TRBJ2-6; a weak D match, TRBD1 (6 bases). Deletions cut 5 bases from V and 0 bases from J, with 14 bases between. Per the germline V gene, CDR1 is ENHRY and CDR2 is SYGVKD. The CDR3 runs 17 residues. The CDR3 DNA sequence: TGTGCCATCAGTCCCAGGGGAGACAGCTCTGGGGCCAACGTCCTGACTTTC. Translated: CAISPRGDSSGANVLTF.

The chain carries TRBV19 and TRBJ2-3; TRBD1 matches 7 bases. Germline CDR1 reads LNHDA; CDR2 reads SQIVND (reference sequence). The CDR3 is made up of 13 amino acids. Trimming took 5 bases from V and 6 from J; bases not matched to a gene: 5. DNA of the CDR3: TGTGCCAGTAGTCCACAGGGGAAGGATACGCAGTATTTT. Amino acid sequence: CASSPQGKDTQYF.

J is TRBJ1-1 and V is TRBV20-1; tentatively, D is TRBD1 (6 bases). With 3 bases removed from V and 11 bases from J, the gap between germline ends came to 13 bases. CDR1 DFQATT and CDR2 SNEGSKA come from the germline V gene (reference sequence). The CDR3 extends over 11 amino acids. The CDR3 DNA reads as TGCAGTGCTAGTTTAGGCCAGGGGGCTTTCTTT. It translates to CSASLGQGAFF.

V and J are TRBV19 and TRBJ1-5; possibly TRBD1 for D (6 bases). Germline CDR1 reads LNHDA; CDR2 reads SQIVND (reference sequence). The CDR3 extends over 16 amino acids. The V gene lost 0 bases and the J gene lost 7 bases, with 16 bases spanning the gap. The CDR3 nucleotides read TGTGCCAGTAGTATAGAAGCAAGGGGGTCCAAGCAGCCCCAGCATTTT. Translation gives CASSIEARGSKQPQHF.

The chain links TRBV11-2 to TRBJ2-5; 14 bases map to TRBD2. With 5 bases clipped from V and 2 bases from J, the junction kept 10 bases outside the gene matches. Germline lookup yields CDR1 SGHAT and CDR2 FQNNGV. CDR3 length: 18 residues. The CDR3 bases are TGTGCCAGCAGCCCAAACCCCGGACTAGCGGGGGGACAAGAGACCCAGTACTTC. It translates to CASSPNPGLAGGQETQYF.

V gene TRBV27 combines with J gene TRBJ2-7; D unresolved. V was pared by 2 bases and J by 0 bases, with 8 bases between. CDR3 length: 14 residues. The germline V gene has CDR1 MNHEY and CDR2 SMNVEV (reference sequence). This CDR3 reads CASSLAEYSYEQYF. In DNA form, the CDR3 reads TGTGCCAGCAGTTTAGCGGAGTACTCCTACGAGCAGTACTTC.

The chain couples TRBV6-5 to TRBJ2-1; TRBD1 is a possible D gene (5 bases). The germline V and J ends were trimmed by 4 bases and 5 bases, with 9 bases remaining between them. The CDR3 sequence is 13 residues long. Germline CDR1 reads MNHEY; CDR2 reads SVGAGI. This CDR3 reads CASSLDSDNEQFF. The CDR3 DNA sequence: TGTGCCAGCAGTTTAGACAGCGACAATGAGCAGTTCTTC.

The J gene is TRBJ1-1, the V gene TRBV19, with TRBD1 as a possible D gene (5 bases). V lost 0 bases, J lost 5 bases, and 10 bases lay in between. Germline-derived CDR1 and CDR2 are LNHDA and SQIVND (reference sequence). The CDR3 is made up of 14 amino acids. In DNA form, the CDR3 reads TGTGCCAGTAGTATAGATCGGGGGACTACTGAAGCTTTCTTT. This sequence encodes CASSIDRGTTEAFF.

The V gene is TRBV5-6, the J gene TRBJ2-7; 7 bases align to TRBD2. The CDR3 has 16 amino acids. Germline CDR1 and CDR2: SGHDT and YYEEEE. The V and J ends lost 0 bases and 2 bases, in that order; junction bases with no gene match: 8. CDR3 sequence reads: CASSLGVGGIAYEQYF. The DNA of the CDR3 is TGTGCCAGCAGCTTGGGAGTCGGGGGGATTGCCTACGAGCAGTACTTC.

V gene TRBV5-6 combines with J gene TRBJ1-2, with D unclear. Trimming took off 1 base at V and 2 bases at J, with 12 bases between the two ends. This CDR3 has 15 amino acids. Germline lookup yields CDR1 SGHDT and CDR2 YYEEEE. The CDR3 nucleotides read TGTGCCAGCAGCTTGAATAGCGCCCACAACTATGGCTACACCTTC. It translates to CASSLNSAHNYGYTF. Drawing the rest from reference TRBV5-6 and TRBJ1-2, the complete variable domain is DAGVTQSPTHLIKTRGQQVTLRCSPKSGHDTVSWYQQALGQGPQFIFQYYEEEERQRGNFPDRFSGHQFPNYSSELNVNALLLGDSALYLCASSLNSAHNYGYTFGSGTRLTVV.